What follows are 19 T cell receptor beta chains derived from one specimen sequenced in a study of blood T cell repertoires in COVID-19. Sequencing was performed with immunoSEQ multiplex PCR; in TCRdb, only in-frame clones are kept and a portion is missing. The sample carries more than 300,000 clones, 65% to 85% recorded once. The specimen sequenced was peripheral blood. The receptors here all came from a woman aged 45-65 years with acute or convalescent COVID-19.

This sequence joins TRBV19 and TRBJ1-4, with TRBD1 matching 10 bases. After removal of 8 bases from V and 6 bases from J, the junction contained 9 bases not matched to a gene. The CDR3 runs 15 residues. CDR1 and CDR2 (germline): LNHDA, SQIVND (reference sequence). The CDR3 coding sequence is TGTGCCAGTCGCCGGACAGGGGGGCTTTATGAAAAACTGTTTTTT. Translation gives CASRRTGGLYEKLFF.

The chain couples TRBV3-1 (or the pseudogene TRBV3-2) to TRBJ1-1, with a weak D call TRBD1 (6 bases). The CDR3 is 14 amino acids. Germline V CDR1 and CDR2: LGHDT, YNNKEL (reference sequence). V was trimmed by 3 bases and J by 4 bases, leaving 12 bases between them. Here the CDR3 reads CASSQSTGTTEAFF. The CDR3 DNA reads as TGTGCCAGCAGCCAGAGTACAGGGACCACTGAAGCTTTCTTT.

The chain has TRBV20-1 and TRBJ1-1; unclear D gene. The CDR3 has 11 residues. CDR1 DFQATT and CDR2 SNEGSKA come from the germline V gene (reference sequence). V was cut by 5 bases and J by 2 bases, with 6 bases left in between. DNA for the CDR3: TGCAGTGCTGAGAGAAACACTGAAGCTTTCTTT. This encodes CSAERNTEAFF.

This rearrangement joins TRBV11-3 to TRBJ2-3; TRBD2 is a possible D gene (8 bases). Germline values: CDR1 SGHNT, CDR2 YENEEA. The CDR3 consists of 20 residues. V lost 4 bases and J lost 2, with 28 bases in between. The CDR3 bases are TGTGCCAGCAGCTCGCCGACAGGGAATAGGATACTAGCGGCCACAGATACGCAGTATTTT. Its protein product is CASSSPTGNRILAATDTQYF.

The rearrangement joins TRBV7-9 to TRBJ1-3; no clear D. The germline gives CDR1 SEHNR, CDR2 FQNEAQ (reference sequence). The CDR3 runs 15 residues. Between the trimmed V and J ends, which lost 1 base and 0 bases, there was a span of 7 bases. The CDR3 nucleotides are TGTGCCAGCAGCTTAGGACTCCACTCTGGAAACACCATATATTTT. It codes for CASSLGLHSGNTIYF.

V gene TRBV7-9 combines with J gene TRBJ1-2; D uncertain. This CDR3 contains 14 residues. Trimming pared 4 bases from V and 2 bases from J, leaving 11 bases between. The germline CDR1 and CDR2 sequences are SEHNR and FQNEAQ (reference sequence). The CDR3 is CASSSFLSNYGYTF. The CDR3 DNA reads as TGTGCCAGCAGCTCTTTTCTATCAAACTATGGCTACACCTTC.

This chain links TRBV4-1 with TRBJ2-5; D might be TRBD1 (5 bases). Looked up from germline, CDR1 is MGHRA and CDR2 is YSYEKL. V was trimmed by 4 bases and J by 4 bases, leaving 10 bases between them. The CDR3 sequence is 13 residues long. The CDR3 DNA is TGCGCCAGCAGCCGGTGGCAGGGAGAGACCCAGTACTTC. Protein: CASSRWQGETQYF.

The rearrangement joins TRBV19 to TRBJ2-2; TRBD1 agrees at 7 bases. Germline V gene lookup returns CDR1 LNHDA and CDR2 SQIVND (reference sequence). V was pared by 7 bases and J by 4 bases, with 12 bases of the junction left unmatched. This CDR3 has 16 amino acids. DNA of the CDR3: TGTGCCAGTACCTTCGAGAGGGGGCGTAGCACCGGGGAGCTGTTTTTT. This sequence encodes CASTFERGRSTGELFF.

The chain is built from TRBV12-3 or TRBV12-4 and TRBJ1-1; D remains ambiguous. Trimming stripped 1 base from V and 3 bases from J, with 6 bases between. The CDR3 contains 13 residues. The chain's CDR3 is CASSLEPYTEAFF. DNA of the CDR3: TGTGCCAGCAGTTTAGAGCCTTACACTGAAGCTTTCTTT.

The CDR3 reads CASSPPLSYEQYV. CDR3 in DNA: TGTGCCAGCAGCCCCCCTCTGAGCTACGAGCAGTACGTC. The V and J genes are TRBV5-8 and TRBJ2-7; D uncertain. The CDR3 has 13 amino acids. From germline, CDR1 is SGHTS and CDR2 YDEGEE. The germline V and J ends were trimmed by 4 bases and 3 bases, with 11 bases remaining between them.

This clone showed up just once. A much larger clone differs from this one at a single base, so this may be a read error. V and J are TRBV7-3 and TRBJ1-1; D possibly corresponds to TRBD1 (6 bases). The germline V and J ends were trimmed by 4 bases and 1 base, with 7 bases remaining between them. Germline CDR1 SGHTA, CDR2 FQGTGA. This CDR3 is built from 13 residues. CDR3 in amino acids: CASSSQGNTEAFF. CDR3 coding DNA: TGTGCCAGCAGCTCACAGGGGAACACTGAAGCTTTCTTT.

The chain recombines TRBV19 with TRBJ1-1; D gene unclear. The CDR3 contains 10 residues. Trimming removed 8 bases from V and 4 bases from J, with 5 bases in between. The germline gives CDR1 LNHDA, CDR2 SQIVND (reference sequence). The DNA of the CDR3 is TGTGCCAGTGGGCTCACTGAAGCTTTCTTT. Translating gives CASGLTEAFF.

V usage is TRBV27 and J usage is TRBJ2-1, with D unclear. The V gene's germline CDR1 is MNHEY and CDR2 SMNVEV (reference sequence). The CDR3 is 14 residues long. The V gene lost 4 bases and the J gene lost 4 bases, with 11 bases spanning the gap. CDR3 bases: TGTGCCAGCAGTTGGCGGTTTGAGTACAATGAGCAGTTCTTC. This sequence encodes CASSWRFEYNEQFF.

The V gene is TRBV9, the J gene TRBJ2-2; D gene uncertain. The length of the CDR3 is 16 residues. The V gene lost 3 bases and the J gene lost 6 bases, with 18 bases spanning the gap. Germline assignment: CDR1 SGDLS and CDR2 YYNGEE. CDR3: CASSDLPSAHAGELFF. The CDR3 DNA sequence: TGTGCCAGCAGCGACCTTCCAAGCGCCCATGCCGGGGAGCTGTTTTTT.

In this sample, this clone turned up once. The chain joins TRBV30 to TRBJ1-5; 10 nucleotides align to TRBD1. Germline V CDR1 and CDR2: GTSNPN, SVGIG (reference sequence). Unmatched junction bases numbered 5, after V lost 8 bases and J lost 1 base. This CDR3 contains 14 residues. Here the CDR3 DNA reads TGTGCCCAAAGGGGACAGGGGAGCAATCAGCCCCAGCATTTT. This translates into CAQRGQGSNQPQHF.

As DNA, the CDR3 is TGTGCCAGCAGTCCCTACTGGACAGGGGGCAACAGCTACGAGCAGTACTTC. This sequence encodes CASSPYWTGGNSYEQYF. The V gene is TRBV27, the J gene TRBJ2-7, with 11 bases aligning to TRBD1. There are 17 residues in the CDR3. Trimming took 5 bases from V and 3 from J; bases not matched to a gene: 12. Germline CDR1 reads MNHEY; CDR2 reads SMNVEV (reference sequence).

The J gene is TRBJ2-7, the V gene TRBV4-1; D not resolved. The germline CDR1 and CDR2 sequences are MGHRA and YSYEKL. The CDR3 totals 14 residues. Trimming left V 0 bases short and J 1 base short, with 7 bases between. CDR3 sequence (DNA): TGCGCCAGCAGCCAAGATGAGGTATCCTACGAGCAGTACGTC. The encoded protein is CASSQDEVSYEQYV.

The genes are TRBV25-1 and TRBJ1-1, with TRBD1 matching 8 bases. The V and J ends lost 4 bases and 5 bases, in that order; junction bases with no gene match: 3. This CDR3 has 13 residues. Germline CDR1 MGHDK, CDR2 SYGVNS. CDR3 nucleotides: TGTGCCAGCAGTGGGACAGGGTGGACTGAAGCTTTCTTT. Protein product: CASSGTGWTEAFF.

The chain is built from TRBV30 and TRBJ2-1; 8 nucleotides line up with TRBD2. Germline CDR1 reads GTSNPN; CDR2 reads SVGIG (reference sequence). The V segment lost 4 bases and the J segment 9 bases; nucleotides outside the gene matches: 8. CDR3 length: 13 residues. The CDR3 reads CAWTSRGGIEQFF. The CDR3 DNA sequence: TGTGCCTGGACTTCCCGGGGGGGCATTGAGCAGTTCTTC.